Reported below is one T cell receptor (beta chain). The data were taken from a study of response to subunit inactivated influenza vaccine. TCRdb ran MiXCR on the RT-PCR reads and lists one entry per CDR3 protein. The sample holds about 800,000 distinct CDR3 sequences; 20% to 25% are singletons and the top ten take about 9.4%. Germline CDR1 is DFQATT and CDR2 is SNEGSKA (reference sequence). The CDR3 is 10 residues long. Trimming cost V 6 bases and J 8 bases, with 10 bases left between them. The J gene is TRBJ1-2, the V gene TRBV20-1; D is unclear. The sequenced sample was PBMCs from blood, obtained around 5 days after vaccination. The sequence was obtained from a man in his fifties who received an inactivated influenza vaccine. The CDR3 loop is CSAASPGYTF. CDR3 bases: TGCAGTGCGGCCTCCCCCGGCTACACCTTC.